The 25 T cell receptor beta chains listed next were all sequenced from one sample in a study of cytomegalovirus exposure and HLA in healthy donors. PCR employed 60 Vbeta and 13 Jbeta primers. The data were produced by immunoSEQ multiplex PCR, yet TCRdb's version contains in-frame clones alone and is incomplete. The data contain 120,000 to 150,000 clones, about 72% of them singletons. Sequences were obtained from PBMCs. The receptors come from a man between 35 and 55 years old in good health and CMV-seronegative.

This chain links TRBV9 with TRBJ1-4, with D maybe TRBD1 (6 bases). V dropped 4 bases and J dropped 8 bases, with 24 bases sitting between them. CDR1 is SGDLS, CDR2 YYNGEE, per germline. The length of the CDR3 is 17 residues. In DNA form, the CDR3 reads TGTGCCAGCAGCACCGATGAGGTTCCAGGGGTCGGGGAAAAACTGTTTTTT. It yields the protein CASSTDEVPGVGEKLFF.

This clone was observed once. The chain recombines TRBV4-1 with TRBJ2-3; 11 positions agree with TRBD2. This CDR3 has 16 residues. Germline CDR1 is MGHRA and CDR2 is YSYEKL. With 4 bases clipped from V and 0 bases from J, the junction kept 3 bases outside the gene matches. This chain's CDR3 is CASSLTSGASTDTQYF. Here the CDR3 DNA reads TGCGCCAGCAGCCTGACTAGCGGGGCTAGCACAGATACGCAGTATTTT.

The chain combines TRBV4-2 with TRBJ1-2; D is perhaps TRBD1 (5 bases). The length of the CDR3 is 13 residues. Germline V gene sequence: CDR1 LGHNA, CDR2 YNFKEQ. V was clipped by 0 bases and J by 7 bases, with 9 bases between them. The CDR3 reads CASSQEKGFGYTF. Here the CDR3 DNA reads TGTGCCAGCAGCCAAGAAAAGGGGTTTGGCTACACCTTC.

CDR3 bases: TGTGCCAGCAGCCAAGGTGAGCTAGGTCGGGTTCAGCCCCAGCATTTT. Encoded protein: CASSQGELGRVQPQHF. The chain has TRBV4-2 and TRBJ1-5; no definite D call. With 1 base removed from V and 6 bases from J, the gap between germline ends came to 16 bases. Germline lookup yields CDR1 LGHNA and CDR2 YNFKEQ. CDR3 length equals 16 residues.

This chain joins TRBV19 and TRBJ2-5; no definite D call. This CDR3 is 13 amino acids long. Trimming took off 5 bases at V and 4 bases at J, with 11 bases between the two ends. Germline loops: CDR1 LNHDA, CDR2 SQIVND (reference sequence). In DNA, the CDR3 is TGTGCCAGTAGTGGCATTTATCGAGAGACCCAGTACTTC. Its protein is CASSGIYRETQYF.

This chain connects TRBV6-1 to TRBJ2-7, with 9 bases identical to TRBD1. CDR1 is MNHNS and CDR2 is SASEGT in the germline V gene. V trimming: 6 bases; J trimming: 1 base; junction bases outside the gene matches: 4. The CDR3 consists of 14 residues. The CDR3 coding sequence is TGTGCCAGCAGGGGACAGGGAGGATCCTACGAGCAGTACTTC. It translates to CASRGQGGSYEQYF.

The chain joins TRBV9 to TRBJ2-5; 10 nucleotides line up with TRBD2. There are 16 residues in the CDR3. After removal of 1 base from V and 5 bases from J, the junction contained 8 bases not matched to a gene. The V gene's germline CDR1 is SGDLS and CDR2 YYNGEE. The CDR3 region is CASSVSSGGAKETQYF. In DNA form, the CDR3 reads TGTGCCAGCAGCGTATCCAGCGGGGGGGCCAAGGAGACCCAGTACTTC. Together with reference TRBV9 and TRBJ2-5, the CDR3 gives the full variable domain: DSGVTQTPKHLITATGQRVTLRCSPRSGDLSVYWYQQSLDQGLQFLIQYYNGEERAKGNILERFSAQQFPDLHSELNLSSLELGDSALYFCASSVSSGGAKETQYFGPGTRLLVL.

The V and J genes are TRBV6-5 and TRBJ1-6, with D tentatively TRBD1 (6 bases). In germline, CDR1 is MNHEY, CDR2 SVGAGI. Trimming removed 0 bases from V and 7 bases from J, with 13 bases in between. The CDR3 contains 16 residues. The CDR3, as DNA: TGTGCCAGCAGTTACTCGCAGGGGCATATGAATTCACCCCTCCACTTT. This translates into CASSYSQGHMNSPLHF.

The rearrangement links TRBV6-5 to TRBJ1-4; a weak D match, TRBD1 (5 bases). Germline values: CDR1 MNHEY, CDR2 SVGAGI. Trimming took 0 bases from V and 10 from J, leaving 9 bases between them. The CDR3 contains 13 residues. CDR3 protein: CASSYSRGGKLFF. CDR3 coding DNA: TGTGCCAGCAGTTACTCTAGGGGTGGAAAACTGTTTTTT.

V gene TRBV27 combines with J gene TRBJ2-6, with D possibly matching TRBD1 (7 bases). The CDR3 runs 19 residues. Trimming removed 3 bases from V and 2 bases from J, with 20 bases in between. Germline V CDR1 and CDR2: MNHEY, SMNVEV (reference sequence). This CDR3 reads CASSFLFARGVAGANVLTF. CDR3 sequence (DNA): TGTGCCAGCAGTTTTCTGTTCGCCAGGGGGGTCGCTGGGGCCAACGTCCTGACTTTC.

This clone was seen a few times. The CDR3 is CASKASAFNEQFF. CDR3 nucleotides: TGTGCCAGCAAGGCTAGCGCGTTTAATGAGCAGTTCTTC. The V call is TRBV6-5, the J call TRBJ2-1, with D perhaps TRBD2 (6 bases). Germline V gives CDR1 MNHEY, CDR2 SVGAGI. The CDR3 covers 13 residues. Trimming took off 7 bases at V and 7 bases at J, with 14 bases between the two ends.

This chain connects TRBV6-5 to TRBJ1-1, with TRBD1 as a possible D gene (6 bases). The germline V gene has CDR1 MNHEY and CDR2 SVGAGI. The CDR3 loop spans 14 amino acids. The germline V and J ends were trimmed by 4 bases and 5 bases, with 14 bases remaining between them. The CDR3 protein is CASSFTGQETEAFF. The CDR3 nucleotides read TGTGCCAGCAGTTTCACAGGGCAGGAGACTGAAGCTTTCTTT.

The rearrangement links TRBV29-1 to TRBJ2-3; 7 nucleotides agree with TRBD2. The V gene's germline CDR1 is SQVTM and CDR2 ANQGSEA. V lost 5 bases and J lost 11; bases outside the gene matches: 10. The length of the CDR3 is 12 residues. The CDR3 spells CSVRKDTGGQYF. CDR3 nucleotides: TGCAGCGTTCGTAAAGATACGGGGGGGCAGTATTTT.

The rearrangement links TRBV5-1 to TRBJ2-7, with D possibly being TRBD2 (6 bases). CDR3 length equals 14 residues. Germline V CDR1 and CDR2: SGHRS, YFSETQ. Trimming pared 0 bases from V and 4 bases from J, leaving 11 bases between. CDR3 amino acids: CASSLVGGRYEQYF. CDR3 nucleotides: TGCGCCAGCAGCTTGGTAGGAGGGCGGTACGAGCAGTACTTC.

The rearrangement joins TRBV28 to TRBJ1-5, with a weak D call TRBD1 (6 bases). Germline lookup yields CDR1 MDHEN and CDR2 SYDVKM. Deletions cut 7 bases from V and 0 bases from J, with 10 bases between. The CDR3 consists of 14 residues. The DNA of the CDR3 is TGTGCCAGCACGCTAGGGGGTAGCAATCAGCCCCAGCATTTT. It is translated as CASTLGGSNQPQHF. The full variable domain, with the rest looked up from reference TRBV28 and TRBJ1-5, is DVKVTQSSRYLVKRTGEKVFLECVQDMDHENMFWYRQDPGLGLRLIYFSYDVKMKEKGDIPEGYSVSREKKERFSLILESASTNQTSMYLCASTLGGSNQPQHFGDGTRLSIL.

The chain has TRBV4-2 and TRBJ2-4; 14 bases fit TRBD2. V dropped 4 bases and J dropped 7; count of bases not matched to a gene: 3. The CDR3 has 15 amino acids. Germline V gene data show CDR1 as LGHNA and CDR2 as YNFKEQ. The CDR3 reads CASSRLAGGPNIQYF. The CDR3 DNA reads as TGTGCCAGCAGCCGACTAGCGGGGGGGCCCAACATTCAGTACTTC.

The CDR3 spells CATSGSSYEQYF. The CDR3 DNA reads TGTGCCACCAGCGGGAGCTCCTACGAGCAGTACTTC. The chain uses TRBV15 and TRBJ2-7; the D gene is possibly TRBD2 (5 bases). V lost 5 bases to trimming and J lost 0 bases, with 5 bases between them. The length of the CDR3 is 12 residues. CDR1 and CDR2 (germline): LNHNV, YYDKDF (reference sequence). The full variable domain, with the rest looked up from reference TRBV15 and TRBJ2-7, is DAMVIQNPRYQVTQFGKPVTLSCSQTLNHNVMYWYQQKSSQAPKLLFHYYDKDFNNEADTPDNFQSRRPNTSFCFLDIRSPGLGDTAMYLCATSGSSYEQYFGPGTRLTVT.

In its sample, this clone was seen once. V is TRBV30 and J is TRBJ1-1, with TRBD1 matching over 10 bases. The CDR3 has 15 amino acids. V shed 4 bases, J shed 3 bases, and the junction held 8 bases outside the gene matches. Looked up from germline, CDR1 is GTSNPN and CDR2 is SVGIG (reference sequence). Written as DNA, the CDR3 is TGTGCCTGGACCCGACTAGGGACAGGGGACACTGAAGCTTTCTTT. As protein: CAWTRLGTGDTEAFF.

With respect to this clone: The conserved final phenylalanine or tryptophan is absent from the CDR3, which likely points to a read error. The V gene is TRBV7-9, the J gene TRBJ1-1; TRBD1 might be the D (6 bases). CDR1 and CDR2 from the germline V gene are SEHNR and FQNEAQ (reference sequence). V shed 5 bases and J shed 0 bases, with 10 bases lying between them. The CDR3 has 14 amino acids. CDR3 residues: CASSLGQLNTEAFS. CDR3 bases: TGTGCCAGCAGCCTCGGACAGTTGAACACTGAAGCTTTCTCT.

The chain is built from TRBV5-1 and TRBJ2-3; D gene ambiguous. The ends were cut back, 7 bases at V and 2 bases at J, with 11 bases in the middle. Looked up from germline, CDR1 is SGHRS and CDR2 is YFSETQ. The CDR3 runs 13 residues. CDR3 DNA: TGCGCCAGCGCCGAAGAGAACACAGATACGCAGTATTTT. It translates to CASAEENTDTQYF.

This chain uses TRBV7-9 with TRBJ2-2; 13 bases are a match to TRBD2. Losses at the gene ends were 5 bases for V and 5 bases for J; bases not matched to a gene: 14. Germline loops: CDR1 SEHNR, CDR2 FQNEAQ (reference sequence). The CDR3 consists of 19 residues. The CDR3 region is CASSPRTGWTSGSTGELFF. DNA of the CDR3: TGTGCCAGCAGCCCCCGGACGGGCTGGACTAGCGGGAGTACCGGGGAGCTGTTTTTT.

This clone has only a few counts. In nucleotides, the CDR3 is TGTGCCAGCAGCATTACTCGGAACACCGGGGAGCTGTTTTTT. Translating it yields CASSITRNTGELFF. This chain uses TRBV5-4 with TRBJ2-2; D uncertain. V dropped 4 bases and J dropped 1 base, with 8 bases sitting between them. The CDR3 contains 14 residues. CDR1 SGHNT and CDR2 YYREEE come from the germline V gene (reference sequence).

This clone has just one count. J is TRBJ2-1 and V is TRBV5-1, with 11 bases lining up with TRBD2. This CDR3 is 17 amino acids long. The V and J ends lost 1 base and 4 bases, in that order; junction bases with no gene match: 7. Germline V lookup: CDR1 SGHRS, CDR2 YFSETQ. CDR3 loop: CASSLPLAGGPYNEQFF. As DNA, the CDR3 is TGCGCCAGCAGCTTGCCGCTAGCGGGGGGCCCATACAATGAGCAGTTCTTC.

The CDR3 sequence is CASSLLAASTDTQYF. DNA of the CDR3: TGTGCCAGCAGCTTACTAGCGGCTAGCACAGATACGCAGTATTTT. This chain uses TRBV7-3 with TRBJ2-3; 7 bases are a match to TRBD2. The ends lost 2 bases at V and 0 bases at J; junction bases unmatched: 2. The germline V gene has CDR1 SGHTA and CDR2 FQGTGA. CDR3 length: 15 residues.

CDR3 loop: CASTFQETQYF. The DNA of the CDR3 is TGTGCCAGTACCTTCCAAGAGACCCAGTACTTC. This chain connects TRBV19 to TRBJ2-5; no clear D gene. Per the germline V gene, CDR1 is LNHDA and CDR2 is SQIVND (reference sequence). The CDR3 extends over 11 amino acids. V was trimmed by 7 bases and J by 1 base, leaving 4 bases between them. Together with reference TRBV19 and TRBJ2-5, the CDR3 gives the full variable domain: DGGITQSPKYLFRKEGQNVTLSCEQNLNHDAMYWYRQDPGQGLRLIYYSQIVNDFQKGDIAEGYSVSREKKESFPLTVTSAQKNPTAFYLCASTFQETQYFGPGTRLLVL.